A few counts support the clone carrying this T cell receptor (beta chain). Its specificity is unknown. Using its own MiXCR run on the 5' RACE reads, TCRdb lists one record per CDR3 protein. Of tens of thousands of distinct CDR3 sequences in the sample, 14% to 15% were seen once. This record comes from a study of early T cells in non-severe SARS-CoV-2 infection. Study conclusions and caveats: VDJdb-based matching was biased toward anti-spike CD8 responses and missed private and CD4 specificities.

Trimming left V 7 bases short and J 7 bases short, with 10 bases between. Germline lookup yields CDR1 SQVTM and CDR2 ANQGSEA. CDR3 length equals 10 residues. V is TRBV29-1 and J is TRBJ1-1; D uncertain. Sequencing was performed on whole blood. This receptor was identified in an adult who was a healthcare worker with PCR-confirmed SARS-CoV-2 infection or an uninfected control (not recorded which). The CDR3 DNA is TGCAGCGGTTATCGCGGTGAAGCTTTCTTT. Amino acid sequence: CSGYRGEAFF.